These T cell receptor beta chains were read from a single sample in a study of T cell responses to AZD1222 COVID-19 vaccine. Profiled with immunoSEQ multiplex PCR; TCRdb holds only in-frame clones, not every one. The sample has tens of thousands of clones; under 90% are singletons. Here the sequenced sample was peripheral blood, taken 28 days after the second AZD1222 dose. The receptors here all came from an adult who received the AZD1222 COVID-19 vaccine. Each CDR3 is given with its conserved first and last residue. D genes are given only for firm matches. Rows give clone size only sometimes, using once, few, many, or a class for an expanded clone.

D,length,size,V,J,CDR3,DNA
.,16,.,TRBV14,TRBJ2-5,CASSPHYGLGKETQYF,TGTGCCAGCAGCCCTCACTATGGTTTGGGTAAAGAGACCCAGTACTTC
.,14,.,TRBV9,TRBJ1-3,CASSARGSGNTIYF,TGTGCCAGCAGCGCCCGGGGGTCTGGAAACACCATATATTTT
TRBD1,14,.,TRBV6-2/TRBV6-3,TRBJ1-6,CASSYRDSRSPLHF,TGTGCCAGCAGTTACCGGGACAGTCGATCACCCCTCCACTTT
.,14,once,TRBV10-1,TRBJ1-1,CASSESGRPTEAFF,TGCGCCAGCAGTGAAAGCGGCAGACCCACTGAAGCTTTCTTT
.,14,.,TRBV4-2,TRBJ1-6,CASSQGTWGAPLHF,TGTGCCAGCAGCCAAGGCACCTGGGGGGCACCCCTCCACTTT
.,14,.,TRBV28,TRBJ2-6,CASGYSSGANVLTF,TGTGCCAGCGGATATAGCTCTGGGGCCAACGTCCTGACTTTC
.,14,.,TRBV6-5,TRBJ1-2,CASSRPSAIYGYTF,TGTGCCAGCAGCCGACCGTCGGCAATCTATGGCTACACCTTC
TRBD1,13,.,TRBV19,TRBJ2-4,CASTGQGGYIQYF,TGTGCCAGTACGGGACAGGGGGGGTACATTCAGTACTTC
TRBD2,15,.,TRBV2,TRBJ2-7,CASSPTSGGAWEQYF,TGTGCCAGCAGTCCGACTAGCGGGGGGGCATGGGAGCAGTACTTC
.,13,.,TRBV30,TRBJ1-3,CAWSKGSGNTIYF,TGTGCCTGGAGCAAGGGCTCTGGAAACACCATATATTTT
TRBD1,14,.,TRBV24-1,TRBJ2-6,CAIQGNSGANVLTF,TGTGCCATACAGGGGAACTCTGGGGCCAACGTCCTGACTTTC
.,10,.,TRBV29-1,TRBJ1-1,CSVMTSEAFF,TGCAGCGTTATGACTTCTGAAGCTTTCTTT
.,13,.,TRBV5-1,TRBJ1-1,CASSLQGMPEAFF,TGCGCCAGCAGCTTGCAGGGAATGCCTGAAGCTTTCTTT
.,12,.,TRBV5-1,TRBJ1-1,CASSLEQGRAFF,TGCGCCAGCAGCTTGGAGCAGGGACGAGCTTTCTTT
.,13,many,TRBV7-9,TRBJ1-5,CASSTEGGQPQHF,TGTGCCAGCAGCACCGAGGGGGGCCAGCCCCAGCATTTT
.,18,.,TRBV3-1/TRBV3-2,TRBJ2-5,CASSQELALVQRQETQYF,TGTGCCAGCAGCCAAGAATTAGCGTTGGTTCAAAGACAAGAGACCCAGTACTTC
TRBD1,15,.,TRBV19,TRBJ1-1,CASSIGGQRNTEAFF,TGTGCCAGTAGTATAGGGGGACAGCGGAACACTGAAGCTTTCTTT
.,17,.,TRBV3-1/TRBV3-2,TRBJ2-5,CASSQDEGGRAQETQYF,TGTGCCAGCAGCCAAGATGAGGGGGGCAGGGCCCAGGAGACCCAGTACTTC
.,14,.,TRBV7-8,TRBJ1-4,CASSVGDLVEKLFF,TGTGCCAGCAGCGTAGGGGATTTGGTTGAAAAACTGTTTTTT
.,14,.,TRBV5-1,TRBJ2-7,CASAGGDSSYEQYF,TGCGCCAGCGCTGGGGGGGACAGCTCCTACGAGCAGTACTTC
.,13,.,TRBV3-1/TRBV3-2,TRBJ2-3,CASSLYRGDTQYF,TGTGCCAGCAGCCTTTACCGCGGAGATACGCAGTATTTT
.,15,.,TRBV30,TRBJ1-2,CAWSVGLGVFYGYTF,TGTGCCTGGAGTGTAGGGCTGGGCGTCTTTTATGGCTACACCTTC
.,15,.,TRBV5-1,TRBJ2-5,CASSLATGTQETQYF,TGCGCCAGCAGCTTGGCTACAGGCACCCAAGAGACCCAGTACTTC
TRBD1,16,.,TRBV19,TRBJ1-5,CASKRDRGFSNQPQHF,TGTGCCAGTAAGAGGGACAGGGGCTTTAGCAATCAGCCCCAGCATTTT
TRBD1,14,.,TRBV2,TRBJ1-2,CASSPDRVGYGYTF,TGTGCCAGCAGCCCCGACAGGGTTGGGTATGGCTACACCTTC
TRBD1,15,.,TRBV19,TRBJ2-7,CASRGWTGSFYEQYF,TGTGCCAGTAGAGGTTGGACAGGGTCCTTCTACGAGCAGTACTTC
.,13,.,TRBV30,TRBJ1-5,CAWMSGQGQPQHF,TGTGCCTGGATGTCGGGGCAGGGTCAGCCCCAGCATTTT
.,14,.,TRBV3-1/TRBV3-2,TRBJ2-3,CASSQKGRTDTQYF,TGTGCCAGCAGCCAAAAAGGGAGAACAGATACGCAGTATTTT
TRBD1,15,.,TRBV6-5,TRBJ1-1,CASRTRDSFYTEAFF,TGTGCCAGCAGGACGAGGGACAGTTTCTACACTGAAGCTTTCTTT
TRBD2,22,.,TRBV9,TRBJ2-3,CASSVSTSRPGVAGDPTDTQYF,TGTGCCAGCAGCGTAAGTACCAGCCGGCCAGGGGTAGCGGGGGACCCTACAGATACGCAGTATTTT
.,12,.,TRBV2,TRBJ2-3,CASSDNTDTQYF,TGTGCCAGCAGTGATAACACAGATACGCAGTATTTT
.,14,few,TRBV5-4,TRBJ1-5,CASFRPRAGQPQHF,TGTGCCAGCTTCCGGCCCAGGGCCGGTCAGCCCCAGCATTTT
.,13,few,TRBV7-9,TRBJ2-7,CASSHPESQAQYF,TGTGCCAGCAGTCACCCGGAGTCACAGGCGCAGTACTTC
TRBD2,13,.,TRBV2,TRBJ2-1,CASSEERDGEQFF,TGTGCCAGCAGTGAAGAGCGGGACGGTGAGCAGTTCTTC
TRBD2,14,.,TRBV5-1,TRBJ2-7,CASSPQAGPYEQYF,TGCGCCAGCAGCCCTCAAGCGGGGCCCTACGAGCAGTACTTC